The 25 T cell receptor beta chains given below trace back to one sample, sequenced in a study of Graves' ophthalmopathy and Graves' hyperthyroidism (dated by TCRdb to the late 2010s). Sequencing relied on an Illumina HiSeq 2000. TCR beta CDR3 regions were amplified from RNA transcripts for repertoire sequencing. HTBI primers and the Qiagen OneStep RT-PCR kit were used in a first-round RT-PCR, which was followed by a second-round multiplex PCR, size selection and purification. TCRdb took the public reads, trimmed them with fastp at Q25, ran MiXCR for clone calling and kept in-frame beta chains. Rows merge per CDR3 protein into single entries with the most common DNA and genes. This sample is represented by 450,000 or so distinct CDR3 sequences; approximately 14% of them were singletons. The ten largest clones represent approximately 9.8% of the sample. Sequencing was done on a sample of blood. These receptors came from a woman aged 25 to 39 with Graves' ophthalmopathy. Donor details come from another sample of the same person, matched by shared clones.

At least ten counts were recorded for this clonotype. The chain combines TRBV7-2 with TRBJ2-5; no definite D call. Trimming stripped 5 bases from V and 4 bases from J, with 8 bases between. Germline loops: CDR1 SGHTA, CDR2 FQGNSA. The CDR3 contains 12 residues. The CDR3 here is CASSINRETQYF. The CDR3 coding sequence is TGTGCCAGCAGCATCAATCGAGAGACCCAGTACTTC.

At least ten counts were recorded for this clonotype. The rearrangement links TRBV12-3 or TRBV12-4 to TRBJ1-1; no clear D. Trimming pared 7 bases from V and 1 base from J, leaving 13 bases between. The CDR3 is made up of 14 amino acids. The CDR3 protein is CASKAGGGNTEAFF. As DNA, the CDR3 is TGTGCCAGCAAAGCCGGAGGCGGGAACACTGAAGCTTTCTTT.

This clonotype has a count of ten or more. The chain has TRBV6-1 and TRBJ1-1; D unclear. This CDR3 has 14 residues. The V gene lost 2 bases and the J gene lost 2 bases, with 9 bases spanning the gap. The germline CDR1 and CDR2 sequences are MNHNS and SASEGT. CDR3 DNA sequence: TGTGCCAGCAGTGAACCAGGATATAACACTGAAGCTTTCTTT. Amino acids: CASSEPGYNTEAFF.

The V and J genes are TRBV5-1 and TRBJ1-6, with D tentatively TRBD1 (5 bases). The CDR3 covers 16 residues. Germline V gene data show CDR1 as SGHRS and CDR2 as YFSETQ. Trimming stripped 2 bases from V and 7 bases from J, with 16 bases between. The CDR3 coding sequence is TGCGCCAGCAGCTTAGAACCAGGGTCTGGAAATTCACCCCTCCACTTT. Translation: CASSLEPGSGNSPLHF.

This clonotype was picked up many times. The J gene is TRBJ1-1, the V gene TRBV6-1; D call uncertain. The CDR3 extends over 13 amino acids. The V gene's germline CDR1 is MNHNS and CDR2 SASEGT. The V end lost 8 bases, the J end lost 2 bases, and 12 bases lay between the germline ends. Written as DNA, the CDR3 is TGTGCCAGCGGTCTTAACAGCAACACTGAAGCTTTCTTT. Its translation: CASGLNSNTEAFF.

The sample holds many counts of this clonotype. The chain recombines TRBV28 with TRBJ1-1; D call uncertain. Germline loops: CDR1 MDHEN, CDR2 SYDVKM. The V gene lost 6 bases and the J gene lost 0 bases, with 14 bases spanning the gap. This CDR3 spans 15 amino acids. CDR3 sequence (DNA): TGTGCCAGCAGAGTAAACTCGGGCATGAACACTGAAGCTTTCTTT. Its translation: CASRVNSGMNTEAFF.

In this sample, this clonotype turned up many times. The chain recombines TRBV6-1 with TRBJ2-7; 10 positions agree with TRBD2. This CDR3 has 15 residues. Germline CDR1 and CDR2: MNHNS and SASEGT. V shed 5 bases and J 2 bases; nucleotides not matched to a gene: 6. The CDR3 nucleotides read TGTGCCAGCAGTCAACTAGCGGGGTTCACCTACGAGCAGTACTTC. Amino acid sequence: CASSQLAGFTYEQYF.

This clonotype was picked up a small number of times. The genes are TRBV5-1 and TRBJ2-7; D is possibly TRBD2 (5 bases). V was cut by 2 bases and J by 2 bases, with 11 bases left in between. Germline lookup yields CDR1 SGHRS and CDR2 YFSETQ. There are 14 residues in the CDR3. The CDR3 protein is CASSFRAGTYEQYF. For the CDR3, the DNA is TGCGCCAGCAGCTTCCGGGCCGGGACCTACGAGCAGTACTTC. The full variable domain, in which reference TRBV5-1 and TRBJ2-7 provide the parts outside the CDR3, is KAGVTQTPRYLIKTRGQQVTLSCSPISGHRSVSWYQQTPGQGLQFLFEYFSETQRNKGNFPGRFSGRQFSNSRSEMNVSTLELGDSALYLCASSFRAGTYEQYFGPGTRLTVT.

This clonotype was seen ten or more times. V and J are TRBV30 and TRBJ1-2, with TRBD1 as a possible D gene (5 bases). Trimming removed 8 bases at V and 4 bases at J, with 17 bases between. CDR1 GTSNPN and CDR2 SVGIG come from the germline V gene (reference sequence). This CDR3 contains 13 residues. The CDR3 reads CARKWGLSYGYTF. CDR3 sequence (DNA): TGTGCCAGAAAATGGGGACTTTCCTATGGCTACACCTTC.

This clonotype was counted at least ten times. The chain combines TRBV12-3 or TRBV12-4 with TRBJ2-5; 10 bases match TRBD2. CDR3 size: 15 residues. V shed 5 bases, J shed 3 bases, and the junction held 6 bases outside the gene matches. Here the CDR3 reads CASSKSSGSEETQYF. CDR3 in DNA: TGTGCCAGCAGTAAATCTAGCGGGAGCGAAGAGACCCAGTACTTC.

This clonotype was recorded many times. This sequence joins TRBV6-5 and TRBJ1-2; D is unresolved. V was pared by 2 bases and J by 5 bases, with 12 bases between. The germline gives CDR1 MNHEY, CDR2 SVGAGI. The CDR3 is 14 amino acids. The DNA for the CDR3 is TGTGCCAGCAGTTACGCGGCCTGGAGTTATGGCTACACCTTC. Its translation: CASSYAAWSYGYTF.

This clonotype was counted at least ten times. The DNA for the CDR3 is TGTGCCAGCAGTTACTCCAGGGTTTCTGAAGCTTTCTTT. It codes for CASSYSRVSEAFF. The chain recombines TRBV6-2 or TRBV6-3 with TRBJ1-1; weak D call: TRBD1 (5 bases). CDR1 MNHEY and CDR2 SVGEGT come from the germline V gene. The CDR3 runs to 13 residues. V lost 0 bases and J 6 bases, leaving 8 bases between the germline ends.

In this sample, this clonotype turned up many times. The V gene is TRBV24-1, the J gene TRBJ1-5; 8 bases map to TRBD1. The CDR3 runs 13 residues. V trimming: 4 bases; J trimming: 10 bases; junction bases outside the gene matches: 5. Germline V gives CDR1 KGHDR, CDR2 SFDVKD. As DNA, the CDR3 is TGTGCCACCAGTGAGCAGGGGGCTAAACCCCAGCATTTT. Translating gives CATSEQGAKPQHF.

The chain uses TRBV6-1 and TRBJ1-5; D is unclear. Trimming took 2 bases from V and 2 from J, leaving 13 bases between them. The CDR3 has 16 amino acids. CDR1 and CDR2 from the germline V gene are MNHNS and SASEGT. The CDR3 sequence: CASSEFEGGGNQPQHF. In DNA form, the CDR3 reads TGTGCCAGCAGTGAATTTGAGGGCGGAGGCAATCAGCCCCAGCATTTT.

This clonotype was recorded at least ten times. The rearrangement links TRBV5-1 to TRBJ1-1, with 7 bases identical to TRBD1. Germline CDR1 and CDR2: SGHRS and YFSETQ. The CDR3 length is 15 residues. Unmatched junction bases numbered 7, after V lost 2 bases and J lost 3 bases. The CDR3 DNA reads TGCGCCAGCAGCTTTGGATGGGACAGCTACACTGAAGCTTTCTTT. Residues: CASSFGWDSYTEAFF. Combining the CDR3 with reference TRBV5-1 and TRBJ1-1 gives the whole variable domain KAGVTQTPRYLIKTRGQQVTLSCSPISGHRSVSWYQQTPGQGLQFLFEYFSETQRNKGNFPGRFSGRQFSNSRSEMNVSTLELGDSALYLCASSFGWDSYTEAFFGQGTRLTVV.

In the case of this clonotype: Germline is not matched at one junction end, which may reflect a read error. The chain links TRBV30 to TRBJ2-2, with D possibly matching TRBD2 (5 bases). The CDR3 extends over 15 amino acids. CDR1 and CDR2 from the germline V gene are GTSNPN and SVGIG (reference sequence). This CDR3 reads CACPHRTAYTGDLFF. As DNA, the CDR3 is TGTGCCTGCCCACACCGGACGGCATACACCGGGGATCTGTTTTTT.

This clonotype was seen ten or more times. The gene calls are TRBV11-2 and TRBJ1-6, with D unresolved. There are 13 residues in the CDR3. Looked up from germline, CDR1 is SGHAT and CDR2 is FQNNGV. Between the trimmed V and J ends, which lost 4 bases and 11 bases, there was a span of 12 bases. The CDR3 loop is CASSSWSGPPLHF. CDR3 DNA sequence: TGTGCCAGCAGCTCCTGGTCGGGTCCACCCCTCCACTTT.

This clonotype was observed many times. CDR3 DNA: TGTGCCAGCAGCTTAGCTGTTCGGACAGTGAACACTGAAGCTTTCTTT. It is translated as CASSLAVRTVNTEAFF. The rearrangement joins TRBV7-8 to TRBJ1-1; weak D call: TRBD1 (6 bases). Germline V CDR1 and CDR2: SGHVS, FQNEAQ. The germline V and J ends were trimmed by 0 bases and 0 bases, with 11 bases remaining between them. The CDR3 spans 16 residues.

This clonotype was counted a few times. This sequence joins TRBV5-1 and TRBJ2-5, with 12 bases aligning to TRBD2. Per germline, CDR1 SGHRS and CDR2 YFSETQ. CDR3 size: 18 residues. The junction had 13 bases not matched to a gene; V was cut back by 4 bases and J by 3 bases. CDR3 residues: CASSGRLAGVFGKETQYF. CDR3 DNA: TGCGCCAGCAGCGGGAGACTAGCGGGAGTCTTTGGTAAAGAGACCCAGTACTTC.

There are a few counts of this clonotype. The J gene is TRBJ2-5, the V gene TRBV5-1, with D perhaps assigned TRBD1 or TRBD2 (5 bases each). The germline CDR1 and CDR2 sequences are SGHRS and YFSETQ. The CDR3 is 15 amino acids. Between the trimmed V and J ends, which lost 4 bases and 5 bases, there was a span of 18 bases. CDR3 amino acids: CASSAQLGPGETQYF. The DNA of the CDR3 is TGCGCCAGCAGCGCGCAGTTGGGACCGGGGGAGACCCAGTACTTC.

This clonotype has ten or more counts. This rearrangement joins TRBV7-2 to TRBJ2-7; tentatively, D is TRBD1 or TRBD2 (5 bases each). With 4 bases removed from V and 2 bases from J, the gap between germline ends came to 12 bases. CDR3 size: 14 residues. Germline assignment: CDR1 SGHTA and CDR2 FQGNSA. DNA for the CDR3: TGTGCCAGCAGCTCCCGGGACGGGGCCTACGAGCAGTACTTC. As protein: CASSSRDGAYEQYF.

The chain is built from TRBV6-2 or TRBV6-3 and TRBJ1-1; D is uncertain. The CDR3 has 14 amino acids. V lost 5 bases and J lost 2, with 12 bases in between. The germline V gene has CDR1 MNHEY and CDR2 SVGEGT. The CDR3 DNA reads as TGTGCCAGCAGTAGATTCGCCGGAAACACTGAAGCTTTCTTT. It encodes CASSRFAGNTEAFF.

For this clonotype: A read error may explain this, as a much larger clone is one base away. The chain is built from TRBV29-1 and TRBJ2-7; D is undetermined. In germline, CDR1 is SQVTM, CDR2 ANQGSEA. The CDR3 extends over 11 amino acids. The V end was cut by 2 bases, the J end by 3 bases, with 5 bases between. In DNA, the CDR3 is TGCAGCGTTGAACGCTACTACGAGCAGTACTTC. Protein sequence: CSVERYYEQYF.

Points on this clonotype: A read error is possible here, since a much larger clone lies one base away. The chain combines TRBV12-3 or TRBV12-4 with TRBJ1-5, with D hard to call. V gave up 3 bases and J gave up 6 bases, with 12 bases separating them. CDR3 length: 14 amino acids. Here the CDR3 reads CASSLSRAGQPQHF. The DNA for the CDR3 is TGTGCCAGCAGTTTGTCAAGGGCAGGTCAGCCCCAGCATTTT.

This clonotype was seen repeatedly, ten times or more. The CDR3 region is CASSPIQDKLNTEAFF. CDR3 nucleotides: TGTGCCAGCAGTCCTATTCAGGACAAATTGAACACTGAAGCTTTCTTT. The chain links TRBV6-2 or TRBV6-3 to TRBJ1-1; D perhaps matches TRBD1 (5 bases). The germline V gene has CDR1 MNHEY and CDR2 SVGEGT. The V gene lost 5 bases and the J gene lost 0 bases, with 16 bases spanning the gap. CDR3 size: 16 residues.